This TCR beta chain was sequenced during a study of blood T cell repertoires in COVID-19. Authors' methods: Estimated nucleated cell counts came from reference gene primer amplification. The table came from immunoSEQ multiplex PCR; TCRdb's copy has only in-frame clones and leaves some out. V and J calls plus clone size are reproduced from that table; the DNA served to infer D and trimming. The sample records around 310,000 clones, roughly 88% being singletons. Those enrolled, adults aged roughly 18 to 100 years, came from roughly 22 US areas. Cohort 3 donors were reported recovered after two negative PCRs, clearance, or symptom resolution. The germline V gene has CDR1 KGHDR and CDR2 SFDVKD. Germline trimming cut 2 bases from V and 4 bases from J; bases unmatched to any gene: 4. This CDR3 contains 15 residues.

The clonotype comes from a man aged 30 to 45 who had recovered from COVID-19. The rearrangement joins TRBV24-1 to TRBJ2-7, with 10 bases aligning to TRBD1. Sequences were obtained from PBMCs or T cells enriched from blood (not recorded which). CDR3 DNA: TGTGCCACCAGTGATTCGGGACAGGGGCCGTACGAGCAGTACTTC. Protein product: CATSDSGQGPYEQYF.